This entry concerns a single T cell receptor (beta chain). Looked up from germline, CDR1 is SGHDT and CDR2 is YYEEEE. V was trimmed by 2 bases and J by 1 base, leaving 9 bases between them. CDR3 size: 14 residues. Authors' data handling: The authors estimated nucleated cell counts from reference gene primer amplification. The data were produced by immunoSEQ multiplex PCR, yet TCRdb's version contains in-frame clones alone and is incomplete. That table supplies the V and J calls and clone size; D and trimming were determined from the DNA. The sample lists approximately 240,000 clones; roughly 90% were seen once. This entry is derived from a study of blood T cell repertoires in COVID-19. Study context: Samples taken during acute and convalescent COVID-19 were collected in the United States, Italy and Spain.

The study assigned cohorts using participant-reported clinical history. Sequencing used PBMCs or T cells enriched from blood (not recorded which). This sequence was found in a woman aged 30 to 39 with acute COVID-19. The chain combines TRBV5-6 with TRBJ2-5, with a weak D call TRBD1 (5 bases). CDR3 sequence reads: CASSFGQLQETQYF. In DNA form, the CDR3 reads TGTGCCAGCAGCTTTGGACAACTCCAAGAGACCCAGTACTTC.